This TCR beta chain was profiled in a study of CD4+ T cells in melanoma. Profiled with immunoSEQ multiplex PCR; TCRdb holds only in-frame clones, not every one. The data hold 110,000 to 150,000 clones, with 80% to 95% observed a single time. Germline loops: CDR1 LNHNV, CDR2 YYDKDF (reference sequence). The junction had 6 bases not matched to a gene; V was cut back by 0 bases and J by 5 bases. The CDR3 has 16 residues. This clonotype was obtained from a human donor with melanoma. V is TRBV15 and J is TRBJ1-4; 7 nucleotides match TRBD1. The CDR3 sequence is CATSRDLQGGNEKLFF. For the CDR3, the DNA is TGTGCCACCAGCAGAGATCTTCAAGGGGGCAATGAAAAACTGTTTTTT.